A selection of T cell receptor beta chains follows, all from one sample in a study of radiotherapy plus CTLA-4 blockade in lung cancer. TCRdb's table, derived via immunoSEQ multiplex PCR, lists solely in-frame clones and lacks some. Of roughly 100,000 clones in the sample, 82% were seen once. Material: peripheral blood, obtained from a patient treated with radiotherapy plus ipilimumab. All receptors derive from a human donor with non-small cell lung cancer who had a partial response to radiotherapy plus ipilimumab. CDR3s include the opening cysteine and the closing phenylalanine or tryptophan. The D gene is left open where the match is weak. Only part of the rows carry a size: once, few, many, or a class if the clone is expanded.

d_call j_call clone_size v_call cdr3_nt cdr3_aa
TRBD2 TRBJ2-1 - TRBV5-4 TGTGCCAGCAGCTTGGCCGAGGGACTAGCCCGCAATGAGCAGTTCTTC CASSLAEGLARNEQFF
- TRBJ2-7 - TRBV28 TGTGCCAGCAGTTTCGGGCTTAGCGTTCTTTCCTACGAGCAGTACTTC CASSFGLSVLSYEQYF
TRBD2 TRBJ2-2 many TRBV4-2 TGTGCCAGCAGCCAAGTGGCTAGCGGTACCGGGGAGCTGTTTTTT CASSQVASGTGELFF
- TRBJ2-5 - TRBV7-9 TGTGCCAGCAGCTTAGGGTGGCGCGGTGTCCGGTACTTC CASSLGWRGVRYF
- TRBJ1-4 - TRBV21-1 TGTGCCAGCAGCCCACGGAGGTGGCCTAATGAAAAACTGTTTTTT CASSPRRWPNEKLFF
- TRBJ1-1 - TRBV18 TGTGCCAGCTCACCAGACAGACATCCGAACACTGAAGCTTTCTTT CASSPDRHPNTEAFF
- TRBJ1-5 - TRBV4-2 TGTGCCAGCAGCCAGCTAACGGGGGTAGATCAGCCCCAGCATTTT CASSQLTGVDQPQHF
- TRBJ2-1 - TRBV19 TGTGCCAGTATCGGGCGGCGGGAAGGTTACAATGAGCAGTTCTTC CASIGRREGYNEQFF
- TRBJ2-1 - TRBV14 TGTGCCAGCAGCGAGCGACTCGCCTCTGAGCAGTTCTTC CASSERLASEQFF
- TRBJ2-7 - TRBV6-6 TGTGCCAGCAGTTACTCGGCTGGAGCGTACGAGCAGTACTTC CASSYSAGAYEQYF
TRBD1 TRBJ1-2 - TRBV28 TGTGCCAGCAGTTTAAGAAGGGACAGCCGATATTATACCTTC CASSLRRDSRYYTF
- TRBJ2-2 few TRBV5-1 TGCGCCAGCAGCTTGCCAGGGGCTGACACCGGGGAGCTGTTTTTT CASSLPGADTGELFF
TRBD2 TRBJ2-1 few TRBV15 TGTGCCATCCAACAACTAGCGGGAGTATACAATGAGCAGTTCTTC CAIQQLAGVYNEQFF
TRBD1 TRBJ1-2 - TRBV9 TGTGCCAGCAGCGGGACAGGGTCATACATCTATGGCTACACCTTC CASSGTGSYIYGYTF
TRBD2 TRBJ2-7 - TRBV19 TGTGCCAGTAGTATGACTAGCGGGTCCTACGAGCAGTACTTC CASSMTSGSYEQYF
- TRBJ2-7 few TRBV6-5 TGTGCCAGCAGCCGCGACTCCGACAGGTCCTACGAGCAGTACTTC CASSRDSDRSYEQYF
TRBD1 TRBJ1-1 - TRBV7-9 TGTGCCAGCAGCTCCGGGACAGAGAACACTGAAGCTTTCTTT CASSSGTENTEAFF
- TRBJ1-1 few TRBV10-3 TGTGCCATCAGTGAGGAGACAGGCGAGAACACTGAAGCTTTCTTT CAISEETGENTEAFF
- TRBJ1-2 - TRBV2 TGTGCCAGCAGTGAAACGGTTAAAGGCTACACCTTC CASSETVKGYTF
- TRBJ2-3 - TRBV5-1 TGCGCCAGCAGCTTGGATGGAGGGGCTAAAACAGATACGCAGTATTTT CASSLDGGAKTDTQYF
TRBD2 TRBJ2-1 - TRBV9 TGTGCCAGCAGCGTCCGACTAGCGGGGGCTTCCAATGAGCAGTTCTTC CASSVRLAGASNEQFF
- TRBJ2-2 - TRBV5-1 TGCGCCAGCAGCTTGGCAGGGGTGGACAACACCGGGGAGCTGTTTTTT CASSLAGVDNTGELFF
- TRBJ2-7 - TRBV5-5 TGTGCCAGCAGCGCCCCGGGACTGGCCTACATCTCCTACGAGCAGTACTTC CASSAPGLAYISYEQYF